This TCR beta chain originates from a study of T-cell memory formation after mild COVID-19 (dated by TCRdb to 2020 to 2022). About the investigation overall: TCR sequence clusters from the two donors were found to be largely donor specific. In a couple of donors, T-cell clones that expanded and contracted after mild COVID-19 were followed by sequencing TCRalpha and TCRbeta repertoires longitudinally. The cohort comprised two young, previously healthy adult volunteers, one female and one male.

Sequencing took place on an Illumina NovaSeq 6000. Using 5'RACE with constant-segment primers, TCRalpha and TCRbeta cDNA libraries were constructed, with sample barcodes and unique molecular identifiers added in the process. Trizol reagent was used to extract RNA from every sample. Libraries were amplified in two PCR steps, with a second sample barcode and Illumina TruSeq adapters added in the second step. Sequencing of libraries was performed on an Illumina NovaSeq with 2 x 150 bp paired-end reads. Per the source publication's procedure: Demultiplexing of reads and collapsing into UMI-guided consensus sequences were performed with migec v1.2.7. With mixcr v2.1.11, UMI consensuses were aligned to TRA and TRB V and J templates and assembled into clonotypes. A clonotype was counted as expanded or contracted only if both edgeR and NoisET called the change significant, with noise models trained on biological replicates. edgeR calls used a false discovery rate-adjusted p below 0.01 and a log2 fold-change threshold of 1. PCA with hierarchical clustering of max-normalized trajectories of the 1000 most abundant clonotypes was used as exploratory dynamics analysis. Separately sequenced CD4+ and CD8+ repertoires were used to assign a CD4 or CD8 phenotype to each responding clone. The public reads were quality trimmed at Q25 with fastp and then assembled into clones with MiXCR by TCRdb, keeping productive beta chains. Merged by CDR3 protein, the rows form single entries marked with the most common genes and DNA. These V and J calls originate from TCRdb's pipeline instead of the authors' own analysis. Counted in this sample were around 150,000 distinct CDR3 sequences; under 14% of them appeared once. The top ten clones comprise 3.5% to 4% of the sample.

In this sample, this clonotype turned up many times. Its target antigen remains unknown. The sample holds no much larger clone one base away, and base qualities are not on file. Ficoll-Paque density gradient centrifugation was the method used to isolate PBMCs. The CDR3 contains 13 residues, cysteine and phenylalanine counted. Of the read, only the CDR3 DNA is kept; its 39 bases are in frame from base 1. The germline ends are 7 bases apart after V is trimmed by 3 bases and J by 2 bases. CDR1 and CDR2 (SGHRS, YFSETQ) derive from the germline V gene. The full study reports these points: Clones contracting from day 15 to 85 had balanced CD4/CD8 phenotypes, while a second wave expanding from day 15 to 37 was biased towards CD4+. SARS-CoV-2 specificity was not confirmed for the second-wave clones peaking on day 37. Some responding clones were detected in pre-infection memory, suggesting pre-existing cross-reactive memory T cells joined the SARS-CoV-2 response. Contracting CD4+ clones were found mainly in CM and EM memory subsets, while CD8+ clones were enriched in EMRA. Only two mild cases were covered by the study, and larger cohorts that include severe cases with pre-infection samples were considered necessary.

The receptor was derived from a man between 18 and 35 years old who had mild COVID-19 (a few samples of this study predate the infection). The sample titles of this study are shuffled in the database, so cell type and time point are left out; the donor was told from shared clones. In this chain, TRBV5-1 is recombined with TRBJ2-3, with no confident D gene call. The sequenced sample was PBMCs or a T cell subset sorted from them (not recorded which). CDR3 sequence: CASSSTFTDTQYF. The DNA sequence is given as TGCGCCAGCAGCTCGACCTTCACAGATACGCAGTATTTT.